This T cell receptor (beta chain) was sequenced in a study of T cell responses to AZD1222 COVID-19 vaccine. Germline CDR1 is LNHNV and CDR2 is YYDKDF (reference sequence). The CDR3 has 13 amino acids. Deletions cut 0 bases from V and 4 bases from J, with 7 bases between. TCRdb's table, derived via immunoSEQ multiplex PCR, lists solely in-frame clones and lacks some. In the table there are some 170,000 clones, roughly 92% of which are singletons. A word on this clone: The target antigen is unknown.

Findings and caveats of the study: White British ancestry dominated among donors, who included more females, and clonal diversity was possibly underestimated. Seropositive AZD1222 recipients at baseline numbered only 5 or 6. Receipt of two AZD1222 doses was followed by a rise in Spike-specific TCR breadth and depth. The study found vaccine-associated CD4 TCRs spanning spike, dominant at 160-218 and 743-854.

The origin of this receptor is an adult in good health. The J gene is TRBJ2-7, the V gene TRBV15; unclear D gene. The starting material was peripheral blood, obtained on day 0 of AZD1222 vaccination. The CDR3 DNA reads as TGTGCCACCAGCAGAGATTTACGGTACGAGCAGTACTTC. It codes for CATSRDLRYEQYF.